This T cell receptor (beta chain) derives from a study of CD4 T cell repertoires in COVID-19 (dated by TCRdb to 2020 to 2022). For context, the study as a whole: For cross-reactivity analysis, CFSE-low cells were expanded with IL-2 for ten to eleven days and were then relabeled and restimulated with spike proteins from other coronaviruses. In COVID-19-recovered individuals, the study described naturally processed CD4+ T cell responses to SARS-CoV-2 spike and nucleoprotein and used TCR Vbeta sequencing to evaluate clonal composition. Subset-level TCR Vbeta repertoire analysis of SARS-CoV-2-reactive T cells was performed in a few recovered individuals. Broad study findings and their caveats: Consistent with cross-reactivity, between 7 and 25% of SARS-CoV-2 clonotypes also showed up in secondary cultures stimulated with SARS-CoV and/or HKU1 spike. Several of the most expanded SARS-CoV-2-reactive clonotypes were shared between two or all three memory subsets, suggesting intraclonal diversification.

Libraries were constructed by the immunoSEQ multiplex PCR assay. The published analysis was carried out like this. Repertoire overlap between subsets was quantified using the Chao-Jaccard similarity index and counts of shared clonotypes. The clones in this table, taken by TCRdb from immuneACCESS, are in-frame only. Not every clone is retained; where verified, under half of the shortfall comes from an unresolved V gene, and the cause of the rest is unknown. The V and J calls and clone size come from that table; D and trimming were worked out from the DNA. The sample yields about 24,000 clones; roughly 92% were counted once. The ten most abundant clones make up under 0.8% of the sample. About this clone: Its antigen is still unknown. No much larger clone exists at a distance of one base, and base qualities are not known.

Memory T cell samples that were not cultured were sequenced immediately after ex vivo isolation. From peripheral blood mononuclear cells, the researchers isolated CD4+ total memory, central memory, effector memory and circulating T follicular helper cells. The material was circulating follicular helper CD4+ T cells (cTfh) from blood, obtained before the COVID-19 pandemic. This sample's cell subset or site label indicates: circulating T follicular helper cells. The TCR comes from a human donor who had COVID-19.

CDR3 region: CASSTPQGMTETQYF. The DNA sequence is as follows: TGTGCCAGTAGTACACCACAGGGGATGACGGAGACCCAGTACTTC. The receptor chain draws on TRBV19 and TRBJ2-5, with 7 bases aligning to TRBD1. CDR1 and CDR2 were assigned from the germline V gene (reference sequence) as LNHDA and SQIVND. Unmatched junction bases come to 10, with V trimmed by 4 bases and J by 5 bases. Counted from cysteine to phenylalanine, this CDR3 has 15 amino acids. Only the CDR3 portion is preserved as DNA: 45 bases, with reading frame beginning at the first base.